This T cell receptor (beta chain) was identified during a study of radiotherapy plus CTLA-4 blockade in lung cancer. Overall study context: Disease control was achieved by 31% of patients, and objective responses by 18%.

This clone has more than one count but fewer than ten. Data came from immunoSEQ multiplex PCR; TCRdb stores just in-frame clones and leaves some out. The table shows around 80,000 clones, with 70% to 85% occurring only once. Specimen: peripheral blood, collected from a patient treated with radiotherapy plus ipilimumab. The clonotype originates from a human donor with non-small cell lung cancer whose response to radiotherapy plus ipilimumab could not be evaluated.

CDR3 DNA sequence: TGTGCCAGCAGCTTGAACAGGGGGCCCAACGAGCAGTACTTC. Translated, it gives CASSLNRGPNEQYF. The V gene is TRBV11-2, the J gene TRBJ2-7, with TRBD1 matching over 9 bases. The CDR3 length is 14 residues. Germline CDR1 and CDR2: SGHAT and FQNNGV. V shed 3 bases, J shed 5 bases, and the junction held 5 bases outside the gene matches.